This T cell receptor beta chain was identified during a study of T cells in Graves' hyperthyroidism and ophthalmopathy. Amplification targeted TCR beta CDR3 regions from RNA transcripts. In the first-round RT-PCR of the TCR CDR3, the HTBI primer set was used. TCRdb analysed the multiplex PCR reads with MiXCR anew, one entry per CDR3 protein. In the table there are 600,000 to 850,000 distinct CDR3 sequences, over 15% of which are singletons. This clonotype was counted a few times. The V gene's germline CDR1 is DFQATT and CDR2 SNEGSKA (reference sequence). V was clipped by 4 bases and J by 7 bases; unmatched bases: 11. The CDR3 has 15 residues. Hyperthyroidism in the patients, aged 18 to 65, was newly diagnosed and under 2 months in duration.

The TCR originated in a woman in her fifties or sixties with Graves' hyperthyroidism that later progressed to Graves' ophthalmopathy. J is TRBJ1-5 and V is TRBV20-1; 9 positions match TRBD1. The specimen sequenced was blood. The CDR3 DNA is TGCAGTGCTATCGGACAGGGGTTAGGTAAACAGCCCCAGCATTTT. Its translation is CSAIGQGLGKQPQHF.